The 13 T cell receptor beta chains given below trace back to one sample, sequenced in a study of blood T cell repertoires in COVID-19. Assay: immunoSEQ multiplex PCR; the TCRdb copy retains only in-frame clones and omits some. The table has about 58,000 clones, 80% to 90% seen once. The specimen was peripheral blood. The source is an older woman with active COVID-19.

This chain joins TRBV10-3 and TRBJ2-1; TRBD2 aligns across 10 bases. The CDR3 is 15 residues long. Germline V CDR1 and CDR2: ENHRY, SYGVKD. After removal of 6 bases from V and 5 bases from J, the junction contained 7 bases not matched to a gene. CDR3 sequence reads: CAIREAGGPNNEQFF. For the CDR3, the DNA is TGTGCCATCAGAGAAGCGGGAGGGCCTAACAATGAGCAGTTCTTC.

This chain links TRBV28 with TRBJ1-4; weak D call: TRBD1 (6 bases). CDR1 MDHEN and CDR2 SYDVKM come from the germline V gene. V lost 6 bases, J lost 7 bases, and 15 bases lay in between. The CDR3 is made up of 14 amino acids. CDR3 amino acids: CASRELGAGEKLFF. In DNA, the CDR3 is TGTGCCAGCAGGGAATTGGGGGCGGGTGAAAAACTGTTTTTT.

J is TRBJ1-1 and V is TRBV11-2, with a possible D match to TRBD1 (6 bases). CDR1 and CDR2 from the germline V gene are SGHAT and FQNNGV. The CDR3 has 13 amino acids. V was pared by 5 bases and J by 7 bases, with 14 bases between. The CDR3: CASSRAGAGEAFF. The CDR3 DNA follows: TGTGCCAGCAGCCGGGCAGGGGCGGGTGAAGCTTTCTTT.

The chain recombines TRBV25-1 with TRBJ1-4; D unresolved. Germline CDR1 reads MGHDK; CDR2 reads SYGVNS. Trimming shortened V by 4 bases and J by 13 bases, and 22 bases separated the two germline ends. The CDR3 contains 15 residues. The CDR3 DNA is TGTGCCAGCAGTGCCCCCCTAACCGTGGGCGCGGGACTGTTTTTT. It is translated as CASSAPLTVGAGLFF.

The rearrangement uses TRBV6-5 and TRBJ2-1; D unclear. Deletions cut 2 bases from V and 5 bases from J, with 7 bases between. The CDR3 is made up of 13 amino acids. Germline V gene lookup returns CDR1 MNHEY and CDR2 SVGAGI. The CDR3 loop is CASSYAKDNEQFF. The CDR3 bases are TGTGCCAGCAGTTACGCGAAAGACAATGAGCAGTTCTTC.

The V gene is TRBV7-9, the J gene TRBJ2-7, with TRBD2 matching over 9 bases. Losses at the gene ends were 5 bases for V and 7 bases for J; bases not matched to a gene: 6. The CDR3 totals 13 residues. Germline CDR1 and CDR2: SEHNR and FQNEAQ (reference sequence). The CDR3 loop reads CASSLSGSGEQYF. The CDR3 DNA sequence: TGTGCCAGCAGCCTTAGCGGGAGTGGTGAGCAGTACTTC. The full variable domain, rest sourced from reference TRBV7-9 and TRBJ2-7, is DTGVSQNPRHKITKRGQNVTFRCDPISEHNRLYWYRQTLGQGPEFLTYFQNEAQLEKSRLLSDRFSAERPKGSFSTLEIQRTEQGDSAMYLCASSLSGSGEQYFGPGTRLTVT.

This clone was found once. The chain is built from TRBV11-1 and TRBJ2-3; 14 bases are shared with TRBD2. J lost 5 bases, V lost 4 bases, and 5 bases had no gene match. From germline, CDR1 is SGHAT and CDR2 FQDESV (reference sequence). CDR3 length: 16 amino acids. The chain's CDR3 is CASSSRLAGGRDTQYF. The DNA for the CDR3 is TGTGCCAGCAGCTCCCGACTAGCGGGAGGGAGAGATACGCAGTATTTT.

Comments on this clone: One end of the junction fails to match germline, which may point to a read error. V gene TRBV6-1 combines with J gene TRBJ2-5, with D tentatively TRBD1 (6 bases). The CDR3 runs 13 residues. Germline-derived CDR1 and CDR2 are MNHNS and SASEGT. Here the CDR3 reads CASSEGGQVTQYF. CDR3 coding DNA: TGTGCCAGCAGTGAAGGGGGGCAAGTGACCCAGTACTTC.

This chain links TRBV21-1 with TRBJ2-1; the table's D call, TRBD2, was not checked against the DNA. TRBV21-1 is annotated as a pseudogene. The CDR3 has 13 residues. As DNA, the CDR3 is TGTGCCAGCAGACCTCCTAGCGGGAGGGACCAGTTCTTC. This translates into CASRPPSGRDQFF.

The genes are TRBV27 and TRBJ1-4; 9 nucleotides match TRBD1. This CDR3 spans 18 amino acids. V gave up 7 bases and J gave up 5 bases; unmatched junction bases: 17. In germline, CDR1 is MNHEY, CDR2 SMNVEV (reference sequence). The CDR3 DNA follows: TGTGCCAGCACCGCATGGGGTGGGGGGACAGGGATAAATGAAAAACTGTTTTTT. This translates into CASTAWGGGTGINEKLFF.

The CDR3 loop is CSASKDRNTEAFF. The DNA of the CDR3 is TGCAGTGCTAGTAAGGACAGGAACACTGAAGCTTTCTTT. The chain couples TRBV20-1 to TRBJ1-1; D might be TRBD1 (6 bases). The CDR3 has 13 amino acids. V lost 3 bases and J lost 1, with 9 bases in between. Germline-derived CDR1 and CDR2 are DFQATT and SNEGSKA (reference sequence).

This chain joins TRBV3-1 (or the pseudogene TRBV3-2) and TRBJ2-1; TRBD1 aligns across 9 bases. After removal of 3 bases from V and 1 base from J, the junction contained 7 bases not matched to a gene. There are 17 residues in the CDR3. The germline V gene encodes CDR1 LGHDT and CDR2 YNNKEL (reference sequence). The CDR3 DNA reads TGTGCCAGCAGCCACCGATCCGGGACAGGGTCCTACAATGAGCAGTTCTTC. Amino acids: CASSHRSGTGSYNEQFF.

This clone is labeled as medium-sized. J is TRBJ2-2 and V is TRBV30, with 8 positions matching TRBD1. The length of the CDR3 is 14 residues. With V trimmed by 7 bases and J by 5 bases, 9 bases remained unmatched. Germline values: CDR1 GTSNPN, CDR2 SVGIG (reference sequence). The CDR3 region has the DNA TGTGCCTACCACAGGGGGATGGGAACCGGGGAGCTGTTTTTT. It is translated as CAYHRGMGTGELFF. Together with reference TRBV30 and TRBJ2-2, the CDR3 gives the full variable domain: SQTIHQWPATLVQPVGSPLSLECTVEGTSNPNLYWYRQAAGRGLQLLFYSVGIGQISSEVPQNLSASRPQDRQFILSSKKLLLSDSGFYLCAYHRGMGTGELFFGEGSRLTVL.